What follows describes a single T cell receptor beta chain. The data are from a study of blood T cell repertoires in COVID-19. Study context: Sites across the United States, Italy and Spain contributed samples from acute and convalescent COVID-19.

The CDR3 totals 15 residues. The ends lost 6 bases at V and 0 bases at J; junction bases unmatched: 7. Germline values: CDR1 SNHLY, CDR2 FYNNEI. Clinical history as reported by participants underpinned cohort assignment. In the original analysis: Reference gene primers were amplified, and this amplification served to estimate nucleated cell counts. The repertoire was sequenced with immunoSEQ multiplex PCR; TCRdb's copy has only in-frame clones and lacks some. The D gene and trimming were derived from the DNA, and the V and J assignments and clone size from that table. The table shows around 180,000 clones, with 89% occurring only once.

The clonotype was recovered from a middle-aged woman with acute COVID-19. The material sequenced was PBMCs or T cells enriched from blood (not recorded which). The rearrangement uses TRBV2 and TRBJ1-1; 7 bases are a match to TRBD1. CDR3 protein: CASRQGTNLNTEAFF. In DNA form, the CDR3 reads TGTGCCAGCAGACAGGGGACGAACCTGAACACTGAAGCTTTCTTT.